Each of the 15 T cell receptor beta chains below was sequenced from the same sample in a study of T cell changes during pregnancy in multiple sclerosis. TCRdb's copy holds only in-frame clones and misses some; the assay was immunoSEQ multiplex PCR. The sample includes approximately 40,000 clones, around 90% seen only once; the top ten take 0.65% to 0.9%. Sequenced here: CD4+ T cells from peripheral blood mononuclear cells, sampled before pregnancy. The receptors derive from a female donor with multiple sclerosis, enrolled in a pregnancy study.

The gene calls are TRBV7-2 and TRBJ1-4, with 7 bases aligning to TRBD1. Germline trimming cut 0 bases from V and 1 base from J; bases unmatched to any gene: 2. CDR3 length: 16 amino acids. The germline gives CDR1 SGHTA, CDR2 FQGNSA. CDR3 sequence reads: CASSLARGLTNEKLFF. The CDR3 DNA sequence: TGTGCCAGCAGCTTAGCCAGGGGGTTAACTAATGAAAAACTGTTTTTT. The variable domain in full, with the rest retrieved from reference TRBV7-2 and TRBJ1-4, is GAGVSQSPSNKVTEKGKDVELRCDPISGHTALYWYRQSLGQGLEFLIYFQGNSAPDKSGLPSDRFSAERTGGSVSTLTIQRTQQEDSAVYLCASSLARGLTNEKLFFGSGTQLSVL.

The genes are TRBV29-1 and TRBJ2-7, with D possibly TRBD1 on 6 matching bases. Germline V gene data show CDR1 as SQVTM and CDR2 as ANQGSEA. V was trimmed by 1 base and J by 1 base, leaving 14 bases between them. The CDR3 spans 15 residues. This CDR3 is CSVEGWAGDSYEQYF. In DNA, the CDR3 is TGCAGCGTTGAAGGGTGGGCAGGGGATTCCTACGAGCAGTACTTC.

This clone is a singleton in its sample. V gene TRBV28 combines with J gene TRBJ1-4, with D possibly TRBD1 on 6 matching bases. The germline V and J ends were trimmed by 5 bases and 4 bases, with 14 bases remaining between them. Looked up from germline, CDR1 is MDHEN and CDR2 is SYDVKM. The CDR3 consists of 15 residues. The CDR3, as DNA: TGTGCCAGCAGTCGTCCCGGGACAAATAATGAAAAACTGTTTTTT. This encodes CASSRPGTNNEKLFF. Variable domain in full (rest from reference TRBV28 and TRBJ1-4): DVKVTQSSRYLVKRTGEKVFLECVQDMDHENMFWYRQDPGLGLRLIYFSYDVKMKEKGDIPEGYSVSREKKERFSLILESASTNQTSMYLCASSRPGTNNEKLFFGSGTQLSVL.

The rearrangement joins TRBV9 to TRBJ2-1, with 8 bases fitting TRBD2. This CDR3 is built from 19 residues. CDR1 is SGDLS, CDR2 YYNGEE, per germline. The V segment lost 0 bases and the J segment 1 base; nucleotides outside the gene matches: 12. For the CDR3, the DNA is TGTGCCAGCAGCGTAGATGTAGCGGGGTTACTCAGGTCCTACAATGAGCAGTTCTTC. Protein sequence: CASSVDVAGLLRSYNEQFF. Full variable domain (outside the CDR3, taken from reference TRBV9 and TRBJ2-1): DSGVTQTPKHLITATGQRVTLRCSPRSGDLSVYWYQQSLDQGLQFLIQYYNGEERAKGNILERFSAQQFPDLHSELNLSSLELGDSALYFCASSVDVAGLLRSYNEQFFGPGTRLTVL.

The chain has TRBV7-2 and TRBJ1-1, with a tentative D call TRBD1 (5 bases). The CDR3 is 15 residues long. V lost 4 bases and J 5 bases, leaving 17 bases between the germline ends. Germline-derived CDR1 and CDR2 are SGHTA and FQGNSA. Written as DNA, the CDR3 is TGTGCCAGCAGCTCAACCCCCTGGGGGGGGACTGAAGCTTTCTTT. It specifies CASSSTPWGGTEAFF.

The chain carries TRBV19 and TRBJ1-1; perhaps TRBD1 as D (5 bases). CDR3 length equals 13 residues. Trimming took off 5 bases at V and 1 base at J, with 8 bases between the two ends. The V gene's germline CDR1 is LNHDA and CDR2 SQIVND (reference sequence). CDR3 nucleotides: TGTGCCAGTAGTGGCCAGGGGAACACTGAAGCTTTCTTT. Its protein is CASSGQGNTEAFF.

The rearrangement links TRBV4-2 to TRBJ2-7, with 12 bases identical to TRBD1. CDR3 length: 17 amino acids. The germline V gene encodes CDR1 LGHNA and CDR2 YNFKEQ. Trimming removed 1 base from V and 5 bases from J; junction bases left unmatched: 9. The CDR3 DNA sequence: TGTGCCAGCAGCCAAGTGGGGGGGACAGGGGGCTGGGACGAGCAGTACTTC. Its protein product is CASSQVGGTGGWDEQYF.

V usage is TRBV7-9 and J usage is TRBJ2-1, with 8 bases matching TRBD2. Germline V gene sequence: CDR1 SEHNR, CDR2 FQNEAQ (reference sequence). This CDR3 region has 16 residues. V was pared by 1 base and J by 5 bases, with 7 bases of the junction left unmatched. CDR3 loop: CASSLGASGRNNEQFF. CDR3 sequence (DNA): TGTGCCAGCAGCTTAGGGGCTAGCGGGCGGAACAATGAGCAGTTCTTC.

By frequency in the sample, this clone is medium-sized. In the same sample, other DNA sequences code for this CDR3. The CDR3 nucleotides read TGCGCCAGCAGCTTAGCTGCGACAGAGAAAGAGACCCAGTACTTC. It specifies CASSLAATEKETQYF. The V call is TRBV5-1, the J call TRBJ2-5; a weak D match, TRBD1 (5 bases). V was cut by 2 bases and J by 3 bases, with 14 bases left in between. The CDR3 length is 15 residues. Germline assignment: CDR1 SGHRS and CDR2 YFSETQ.

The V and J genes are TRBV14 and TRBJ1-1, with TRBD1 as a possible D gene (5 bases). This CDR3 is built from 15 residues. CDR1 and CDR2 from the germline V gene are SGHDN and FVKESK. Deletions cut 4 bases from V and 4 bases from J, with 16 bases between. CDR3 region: CASSRRGGFSTEAFF. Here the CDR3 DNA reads TGTGCCAGCAGCCGGCGGGGGGGGTTTAGCACTGAAGCTTTCTTT.

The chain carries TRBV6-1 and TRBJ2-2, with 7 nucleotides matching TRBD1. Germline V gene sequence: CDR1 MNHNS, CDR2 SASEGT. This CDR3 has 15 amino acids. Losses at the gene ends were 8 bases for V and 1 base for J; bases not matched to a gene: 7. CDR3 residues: CASAWQGENTGELFF. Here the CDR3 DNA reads TGTGCCAGCGCCTGGCAGGGGGAGAACACCGGGGAGCTGTTTTTT.

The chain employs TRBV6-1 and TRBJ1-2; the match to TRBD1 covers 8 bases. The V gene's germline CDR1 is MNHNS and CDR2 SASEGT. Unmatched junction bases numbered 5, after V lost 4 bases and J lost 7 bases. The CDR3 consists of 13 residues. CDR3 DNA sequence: TGTGCCAGCAGTGTCGGACAGGGAAGTGGCTACACCTTC. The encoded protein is CASSVGQGSGYTF.

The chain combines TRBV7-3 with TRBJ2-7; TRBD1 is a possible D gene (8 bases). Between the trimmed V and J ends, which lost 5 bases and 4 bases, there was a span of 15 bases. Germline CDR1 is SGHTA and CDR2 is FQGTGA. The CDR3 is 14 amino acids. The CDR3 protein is CASSTTGGEYEQYF. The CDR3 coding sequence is TGTGCCAGCAGCACCACAGGGGGGGAATACGAGCAGTACTTC.

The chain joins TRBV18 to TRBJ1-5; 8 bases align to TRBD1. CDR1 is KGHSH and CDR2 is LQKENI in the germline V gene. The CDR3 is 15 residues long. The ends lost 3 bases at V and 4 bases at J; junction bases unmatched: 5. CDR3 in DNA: TGTGCCAGCTCACCCGGACAGGGCATTAATCAGCCCCAGCATTTT. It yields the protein CASSPGQGINQPQHF.

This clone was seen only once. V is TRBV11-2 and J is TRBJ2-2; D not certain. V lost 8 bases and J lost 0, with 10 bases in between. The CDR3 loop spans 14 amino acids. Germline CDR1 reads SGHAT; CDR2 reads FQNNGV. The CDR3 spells CASAPLANTGELFF. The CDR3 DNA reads TGTGCCAGCGCCCCCCTAGCGAACACCGGGGAGCTGTTTTTT.